Listed below are T cell receptor beta chains from one sample, sequenced in a study of OX40 agonist ivuxolimab in advanced cancers. The protocol was immunoSEQ multiplex PCR, while the TCRdb copy is restricted to in-frame clones and leaves out a portion. Among about 21,000 clones, around four fifths were seen once, and the ten largest hold around 10%. Source: CD4+ or CD8+ T cells sorted from blood, taken in a trial of the OX40 agonist ivuxolimab. Every receptor here comes from an adult with an advanced solid tumor such as melanoma, head and neck, liver or kidney cancer. Each CDR3 is given with its conserved first and last residue. The D gene is left open where the match is weak. Some rows have no size entry. The others give once, few or many, or a class for an expanded clone.

d_call	v_call	clone_size	j_call	cdr3_aa	cdr3_nt
.	TRBV5-6	.	TRBJ2-5	CASSWGVETQYF	TGTGCCAGCAGCTGGGGTGTGGAGACCCAGTACTTC
.	TRBV7-6	.	TRBJ2-5	CASSPSRLEEETQYF	TGTGCCAGCAGCCCTTCCCGACTAGAAGAAGAGACCCAGTACTTC
.	TRBV7-9	once	TRBJ2-1	CASSLQGNEQFF	TGTGCCAGCAGCTTACAGGGCAATGAGCAGTTCTTC
.	TRBV7-2	.	TRBJ2-2	CASSYKYSADNTGELFF	TGTGCCAGCAGCTACAAGTATAGCGCGGACAACACCGGGGAGCTGTTTTTT
.	TRBV6-1	.	TRBJ2-3	CASSEEDWAGSTDTQYF	TGTGCCAGCAGTGAAGAGGACTGGGCGGGAAGCACAGATACGCAGTATTTT
TRBD1	TRBV11-2	.	TRBJ2-5	CASSSIGQGALKTQYF	TGTGCCAGCAGCTCTATTGGACAGGGGGCGCTAAAGACCCAGTACTTC
.	TRBV6-6	.	TRBJ1-1	CASDFWENTEAFF	TGTGCCAGCGATTTCTGGGAGAACACTGAAGCTTTCTTT
.	TRBV14	once	TRBJ2-7	CASSSDGSVYEQYF	TGTGCCAGCAGCTCCGACGGGTCCGTCTACGAGCAGTACTTC
TRBD2	TRBV27	.	TRBJ2-7	CASRAEGLAGVLEQYF	TGTGCCAGCAGAGCCGAGGGACTAGCGGGAGTTCTCGAGCAGTACTTC
.	TRBV19	once	TRBJ2-7	CASSPNEELPYEQYF	TGTGCCAGTAGCCCAAACGAGGAGTTACCTTACGAGCAGTACTTC
.	TRBV10-3	.	TRBJ2-7	CAISQVGYEQYF	TGTGCCATCAGTCAGGTAGGCTACGAGCAGTACTTC
.	TRBV7-9	.	TRBJ2-1	CASSSSRGLRYEQFF	TGTGCCAGCAGCTCCTCACGGGGGTTAAGGTATGAGCAGTTCTTC
.	TRBV19	.	TRBJ1-5	CASRGGNQPQHF	TGTGCCAGTAGAGGTGGCAATCAGCCCCAGCATTTT
.	TRBV4-1	.	TRBJ2-1	CASSQDALGGWDEQFF	TGCGCCAGCAGCCAAGACGCCCTCGGAGGTTGGGATGAGCAGTTCTTC
.	TRBV7-8	.	TRBJ1-1	CASSLVRITEAFF	TGTGCCAGCAGCTTAGTAAGGATAACTGAAGCTTTCTTT
TRBD1	TRBV5-6	large	TRBJ1-4	CASSLRDSKLFF	TGTGCCAGCAGTTTAAGGGACAGCAAACTGTTTTTT
.	TRBV11-2	.	TRBJ2-7	CASSRTVHEQYF	TGTGCCAGCAGCCGGACAGTCCACGAGCAGTACTTC
TRBD1	TRBV27	.	TRBJ2-1	CASGPGTGYVEQFF	TGTGCCAGCGGACCCGGGACAGGGTATGTTGAGCAGTTCTTC
TRBD1	TRBV4-1	.	TRBJ1-2	CASAPGQSSYGYTF	TGCGCCAGCGCTCCGGGACAGAGCTCCTATGGCTACACCTTC
.	TRBV9	.	TRBJ1-1	CASSRGGNTEAFF	TGTGCCAGCAGTCGAGGGGGTAACACTGAAGCTTTCTTT
.	TRBV7-9	.	TRBJ2-2	CASSSFAGEDGELFF	TGTGCCAGCAGCTCCTTTGCCGGGGAGGACGGGGAGCTGTTTTTT
.	TRBV2	few	TRBJ1-3	CASSELRRNSGNTIYF	TGTGCCAGCAGTGAGCTACGGCGGAACTCTGGAAACACCATATATTTT
.	TRBV9	.	TRBJ1-2	CASSLEGVGYTF	TGTGCCAGCAGCCTCGAGGGGGTTGGCTACACCTTC
.	TRBV4-1	.	TRBJ2-7	CASSPGLAYEQYF	TGCGCCAGCAGCCCGGGTCTAGCCTACGAGCAGTACTTC
.	TRBV7-8	.	TRBJ2-7	CASSLEQSSSYEQYF	TGTGCCAGCAGCTTAGAACAGTCCTCATCCTACGAGCAGTACTTC
.	TRBV2	.	TRBJ2-1	CASRGRSHNEQFF	TGTGCCAGCAGGGGGCGTAGTCACAATGAGCAGTTCTTC
.	TRBV7-8	.	TRBJ1-1	CASSPGVRGSEAFF	TGTGCCAGCAGCCCCGGCGTCAGGGGTTCTGAAGCTTTCTTT
TRBD2	TRBV7-3	few	TRBJ2-2	CASSPLPTSGVNTGELFF	TGTGCCAGCAGCCCTCTCCCGACTAGCGGGGTAAACACCGGGGAGCTGTTTTTT
TRBD1	TRBV5-6	.	TRBJ2-5	CASSWGTGVETQYF	TGTGCCAGCAGCTGGGGGACAGGGGTGGAGACCCAGTACTTC
.	TRBV4-1	.	TRBJ1-3	CASSQGSVRYF	TGCGCCAGCAGCCAAGGGAGTGTGAGATATTTT
TRBD2	TRBV15	.	TRBJ2-2	CATSRDLLAGDTGELFF	TGTGCCACCAGCAGAGATTTACTAGCGGGAGACACCGGGGAGCTGTTTTTT
.	TRBV30	.	TRBJ1-2	CAWTTTAANYGYTF	TGTGCCTGGACCACGACGGCTGCTAACTATGGCTACACCTTC
.	TRBV12-5	.	TRBJ1-2	CASGNTGSYGYTF	TGTGCTAGTGGTAACACAGGGAGCTATGGCTACACCTTC
.	TRBV10-1	.	TRBJ1-1	CASSESRVAGTEAFF	TGCGCCAGCAGTGAGTCCAGGGTGGCGGGCACTGAAGCTTTCTTT
TRBD2	TRBV5-6	.	TRBJ2-5	CASSWGTSKQTQYF	TGTGCCAGCAGCTGGGGGACTAGTAAACAGACCCAGTACTTC